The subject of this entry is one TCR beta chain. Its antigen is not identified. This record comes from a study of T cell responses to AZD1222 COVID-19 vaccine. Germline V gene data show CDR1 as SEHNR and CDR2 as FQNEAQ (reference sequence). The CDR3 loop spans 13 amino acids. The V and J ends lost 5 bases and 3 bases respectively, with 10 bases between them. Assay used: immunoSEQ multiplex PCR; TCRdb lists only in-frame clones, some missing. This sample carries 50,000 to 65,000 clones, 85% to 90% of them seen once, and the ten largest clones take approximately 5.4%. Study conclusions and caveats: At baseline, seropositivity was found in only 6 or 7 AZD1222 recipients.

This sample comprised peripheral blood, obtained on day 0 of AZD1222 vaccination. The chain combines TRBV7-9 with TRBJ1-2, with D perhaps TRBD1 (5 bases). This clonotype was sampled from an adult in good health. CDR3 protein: CASSLGTYYGYTF. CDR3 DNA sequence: TGTGCCAGCAGCCTCGGGACGTACTATGGCTACACCTTC.